The T cell receptor beta chain under discussion was sequenced for a study of control samples from healthy donors and cancer patients. Here immunoSEQ multiplex PCR was the method, and the copy in TCRdb shows in-frame clones only, minus some. The sample yields 45,000 to 55,000 clones, roughly 94% seen once. CDR1 is SGHNT and CDR2 is YENEEA in the germline V gene. Trimming took 5 bases from V and 5 from J, leaving 15 bases between them. The CDR3 sequence is 14 residues long. The chain uses TRBV11-3 and TRBJ2-5; the D gene could be TRBD1 or TRBD2 (7 bases each). The sample consisted of blood. This TCR was recovered from a man aged 30 to 39 in good health. The CDR3 sequence is CASSAGAGGETQYF. Written as DNA, the CDR3 is TGTGCCAGCAGCGCGGGGGCAGGGGGGGAGACCCAGTACTTC.